A selection of T cell receptor beta chains follows, all from one sample in a study of cytomegalovirus exposure and HLA in healthy donors. Here immunoSEQ multiplex PCR was the method, and the copy in TCRdb shows in-frame clones only, minus some. This sample yields more than 85,000 clones, of which around four fifths are seen a single time; around 2.1% belongs to the top ten. Sequencing input: PBMCs. The receptors here all came from a boy aged 5-17 years in good health and CMV-seronegative. Each CDR3 is given with its conserved first and last residue. The D gene is left open where the match is weak. Some rows mark clone size as missing; the rest say once, few, many or name a class of expanded clone.

>.|TRBJ2-6|TRBV6-1|.
CASSEAGAGANVLTF
>once|TRBJ1-2|TRBV25-1|TRBD1
CASSGQGASSGYTF
>.|TRBJ2-7|TRBV25-1|.
CASSRSQDYEQYF
>.|TRBJ2-7|TRBV29-1|TRBD1
CSVRWDRGIYEQYF
>.|TRBJ1-2|TRBV2|TRBD1
CAITAPGQGRYTF
>.|TRBJ2-7|TRBV5-1|TRBD1
CASSLAPGQGANEQYF
>.|TRBJ2-3|TRBV6-1|TRBD1
CASKRQGEYTDTQYF
>.|TRBJ1-1|TRBV2|TRBD1
CASSEADRGLDTEAFF
>few|TRBJ2-1|TRBV30|TRBD1
CALETGGPYNEQFF
>.|TRBJ2-5|TRBV25-1|TRBD1
CASSATGGRETQYF
>.|TRBJ1-4|TRBV30|.
CAWSVGSQGEKLFF
>.|TRBJ2-5|TRBV2|TRBD2
CASSVMIAGGGETQYF
>.|TRBJ2-7|TRBV6-5|TRBD2
CASSSTTSGRNEQYF
>.|TRBJ2-7|TRBV28|.
CASKLGGIYEQYF
>few|TRBJ1-2|TRBV7-9|.
CASSLSAGDYGYTF
>.|TRBJ2-5|TRBV2|.
CANRDERPGAQYF
>once|TRBJ2-1|TRBV9|TRBD2
CASSPPGGVSGSSYNEQFF
>.|TRBJ2-1|TRBV29-1|.
CSVTGHSYNEQFF
>.|TRBJ2-5|TRBV7-9|.
CASSLTGLGQETQYF
>.|TRBJ1-5|TRBV18|.
CASSGQDNQPQHF
>.|TRBJ2-2|TRBV29-1|TRBD1
CSIRDSYTGELFF
>.|TRBJ1-2|TRBV19|.
CASTSVRGGDHGYTF
>few|TRBJ2-7|TRBV7-2|.
CASSLAGPAYEQYF
>.|TRBJ2-7|TRBV15|.
CATSRDPGFREQYF
>.|TRBJ2-1|TRBV4-1|.
CASSQAPPLAFSYNEQFF
>few|TRBJ2-7|TRBV4-1|TRBD2
CASSQVLAHSYEQYF
>.|TRBJ2-1|TRBV10-3|.
CAIMPVDRPYNEQFF
>.|TRBJ2-7|TRBV30|TRBD2
CAWTRGGKQYF
>.|TRBJ2-7|TRBV30|.
CASKARTVHEQYF
>.|TRBJ2-1|TRBV4-1|TRBD2
CASSQEGLAVYNEQFF
>.|TRBJ2-7|TRBV14|TRBD1
CASSQAPGTVYEQYF
>.|TRBJ1-4|TRBV6-5|TRBD1
CASSSGQGHNEKLFF
>few|TRBJ2-7|TRBV6-1|.
CASSDHREQGSYEQYF
>.|TRBJ1-2|TRBV5-6|.
CASSRAEGLYGYTF
>.|TRBJ1-1|TRBV25-1|TRBD1
CASSESTSGQGRNTEAFF
>.|TRBJ2-1|TRBV7-9|.
CASSLRGEATRNEQFF
>.|TRBJ2-4|TRBV30|.
CAWREINNIQYF
>.|TRBJ2-1|TRBV7-3|TRBD2
CASSPSGVYSEQFF
>.|TRBJ1-1|TRBV29-1|.
CSVSLKKLAFF
>.|TRBJ1-1|TRBV27|.
CASSPGQYANTEAFF
>few|TRBJ1-2|TRBV5-4|.
CASSLWGVVAGYTF
>.|TRBJ1-6|TRBV5-1|TRBD1
CASSRGRDRAGSPLHF
>once|TRBJ1-4|TRBV7-2|TRBD1
CASSLKGPRTGSNEKLFF
>.|TRBJ2-6|TRBV28|TRBD1
CASSLTGGTGANVLTF
>few|TRBJ2-7|TRBV5-6|TRBD2
CASSLGASGKIDEQYF
>.|TRBJ1-1|TRBV6-5|.
CASSWTANTEAFF
>.|TRBJ2-7|TRBV7-9|TRBD1
CASSVRGLDEQYF
>.|TRBJ2-5|TRBV4-1|TRBD1
CASSQERTGGETQYF
>.|TRBJ2-7|TRBV6-1|.
CASSFGQTYEQYF
>once|TRBJ2-7|TRBV6-5|.
CASSYSPYHSSYEQYF
>.|TRBJ2-1|TRBV5-6|TRBD2
CASSSVAGVIYNEQFF
>.|TRBJ1-5|TRBV5-1|.
CASSPQGVEQPQHF
>.|TRBJ1-2|TRBV11-3|.
CASSLAVSSYTF
>few|TRBJ2-2|TRBV6-6|.
CASWPTLASNTGELFF
>.|TRBJ1-1|TRBV7-2|.
CASRTPPENTEAFF